The entry that follows covers one T cell receptor beta chain sequence. Its target is not known. Investigators reverse transcribed all isolated RNA, so they sequenced expressed TCRB transcripts. Here immunoSEQ multiplex PCR was the method, and the copy in TCRdb shows in-frame clones only, minus some. The sample consists of 150,000 to 200,000 clones, about 9% of them appearing once. The data were taken from a study of beta chain features in type 1 diabetes. Findings and limits, study-wide: TCRB CDR3 length was moderately but significantly reduced in all four CD4+ subsets of Type 1 diabetes patients.

Trimming cost V 0 bases and J 6 bases, with 12 bases left between them. The V gene's germline CDR1 is LGHNA and CDR2 YSLEER. The CDR3 extends over 14 amino acids. V is TRBV4-3 and J is TRBJ2-7; D perhaps matches TRBD2 (5 bases). The source material was central memory CD4+ T cells from blood. The source is a woman under 30 with type 1 diabetes. CDR3 bases: TGCGCCAGCAGCCAAGACTATAACCGGGGCGAGCAGTACTTC. It codes for CASSQDYNRGEQYF.